These T cell receptor beta chains were read from a single sample in a study of PD-L1 blockade in urothelial cancer. Clones were read by immunoSEQ multiplex PCR, and TCRdb kept only the in-frame ones, dropping some. The profile covers under 130,000 clones, with 70% to 90% appearing a single time and about 2.3% taken by the ten largest. Sample: PBMCs, taken around atezolizumab (anti-PD-L1) treatment. These receptor sequences come from a man over 45 with urothelial cancer. The CDR3 runs from the conserved cysteine through the conserved F or W. The order of the fields is V gene, clone size, J gene, D gene, CDR3 DNA, CDR3 protein. D genes are given only for firm matches. Clone size is stated in some rows and not others, as once, few, many or a class when expanded.

>TRBV25-1|-|TRBJ1-1|-
TGTGCCAGCAGTGAATATCGGGGAACTGAAGCTTTCTTT
CASSEYRGTEAFF
>TRBV11-2|-|TRBJ2-4|-
TGTGCCAGCAGCTTATCCCAGGCTCTAGCCAAAAACATTCAGTACTTC
CASSLSQALAKNIQYF
>TRBV28|-|TRBJ2-7|TRBD2
TGTGCCAGCAGTATCGGGACTAGCGGGTTTTACTCCTACGAGCAGTACTTC
CASSIGTSGFYSYEQYF
>TRBV2|-|TRBJ1-6|-
TGTGCCAGCACCAAAGGACGGGAGAATTCACCCCTCCACTTT
CASTKGRENSPLHF
>TRBV19|-|TRBJ2-7|TRBD2
TGTGCCAGTAGTATGGGGACTAGGAGTTCTTACGAGCAGTACTTC
CASSMGTRSSYEQYF
>TRBV4-2|-|TRBJ2-3|-
TGTGCCAGCAGCCAAGGAGGCATCAACACAGATACGCAGTATTTT
CASSQGGINTDTQYF
>TRBV7-3|-|TRBJ2-7|TRBD1
TGTGCCAGCAGCTCCGACAGGGCTGCCGAGCAGTACTTC
CASSSDRAAEQYF
>TRBV18|-|TRBJ2-1|-
TGTGCCAGCTCACTTGGAGGTGGCTCCTACAATGAGCAGTTCTTC
CASSLGGGSYNEQFF
>TRBV30|-|TRBJ2-5|-
TGTGCCTACGCGGTTAGCGGTTTTCCAGAGACCCAGTACTTC
CAYAVSGFPETQYF
>TRBV10-3|-|TRBJ2-1|TRBD2
TGTGCCATCAGTGAGTTTATAGCGGGAGCTTCGAGTGAGCAGTTCTTC
CAISEFIAGASSEQFF
>TRBV7-9|-|TRBJ2-1|TRBD2
TGTGCCAGCAGCTTAGTAGGCACTAGCGGGAGTCAGAGGAATGAGCAGTTCTTC
CASSLVGTSGSQRNEQFF
>TRBV5-1|-|TRBJ1-6|TRBD1
TGCGCCAGCAGCGCGACAGGGGGCTCGGTTTCACCCCTCCACTTT
CASSATGGSVSPLHF
>TRBV28|-|TRBJ2-7|-
TGTGCCAGCGGTTACTTCACTTACGAGCAGTACTTC
CASGYFTYEQYF
>TRBV19|-|TRBJ2-1|-
TGTGCCAGCATGTTCGGGGATGAGCAGTTCTTC
CASMFGDEQFF
>TRBV5-4|-|TRBJ2-2|TRBD2
TGTGCCAGCAGCGTCCAACGGGGGGTTTATACCGGGGAGCTGTTTTTT
CASSVQRGVYTGELFF
>TRBV6-1|-|TRBJ1-6|TRBD1
TGTGCCAGCAGTGAAGCGTTGGGGACAGGAGGTTCACCCCTCCACTTT
CASSEALGTGGSPLHF
>TRBV28|-|TRBJ1-2|-
TGTGCCAGCACCTCGGGGGAGTGGTGGGGCTACACCTTC
CASTSGEWWGYTF
>TRBV27|-|TRBJ2-7|-
TGTGCCAGCAGCCCCATGGCAGGGAACTACGAGCAGTACTTC
CASSPMAGNYEQYF
>TRBV5-6|-|TRBJ2-3|TRBD1
TGTGCCAGCAGCTCACAGGGGGCAGGGGATACGCAGTATTTT
CASSSQGAGDTQYF
>TRBV11-1|-|TRBJ1-1|TRBD1
TGTGCCAGCAGCTTCTACGGGACAGGGGGCCTGGCTTTCTTT
CASSFYGTGGLAFF
>TRBV30|few|TRBJ1-2|TRBD1
TGTGCCTGGAGTCCCGGGACAGGGACCTATGGCTACACCTTC
CAWSPGTGTYGYTF
>TRBV7-2|few|TRBJ1-2|TRBD1
TGTGCCAGCAGCCGGGACAGGAAATATGGCTACACCTTC
CASSRDRKYGYTF
>TRBV7-9|-|TRBJ2-3|TRBD1
TGTGCCAGCAGGTCCGGGACAGGGGATACGCAGTATTTT
CASRSGTGDTQYF
>TRBV27|-|TRBJ2-2|TRBD1
TGTGCCAGCAGTTTGCTAGGGGGCATAACCGGGGAGCTGTTTTTT
CASSLLGGITGELFF
>TRBV2|few|TRBJ2-7|TRBD1
TGTGCCAGCAGTTTGGACAGGGGAGAATCCTACGAGCAGTACTTC
CASSLDRGESYEQYF
>TRBV7-3|few|TRBJ2-1|TRBD1
TGTGCCAGCAGCCCCGGACAGGGGGCGCTTATGCAGTTCTTC
CASSPGQGALMQFF
>TRBV5-4|-|TRBJ2-1|TRBD1
TGTGCCAGCAGAGCGGGGCCGGGACAGGGAAAGGTTTGGGAGCAGTTCTTC
CASRAGPGQGKVWEQFF
>TRBV7-2|-|TRBJ2-7|TRBD1
TGTGCCAGCAGCTTAGGGGGACAGGGGGGCTACGAGCAGTACTTC
CASSLGGQGGYEQYF
>TRBV5-1|-|TRBJ1-2|TRBD1
TGCGCCAGCAGCCTAGGACAGGGTGGCTATGGCTACACCTTC
CASSLGQGGYGYTF
>TRBV7-9|-|TRBJ2-3|TRBD2
TGTGCCAGCAGCTTAGGTTTCTCTAGCGGGACCACAGATACGCAGTATTTT
CASSLGFSSGTTDTQYF
>TRBV2|-|TRBJ2-1|-
TGTGCCAGCAGTGAAGCGCGTAGGGGATCCTACAATGAGCAGTTCTTC
CASSEARRGSYNEQFF
>TRBV14|-|TRBJ2-7|-
TGTGCCAGCAGCCACGGGAGTGGCTACGAGCAGTACTTC
CASSHGSGYEQYF
>TRBV7-8|-|TRBJ2-7|-
TGTGCCAGCAGCTTAGACAGACGATACGAGCAGTACTTC
CASSLDRRYEQYF